These 27 T cell receptor beta chains share one sample of origin, sequenced in a study of blood T cells in healthy people across ages. For the second PCR, which ran for roughly 6 to 12 cycles, a sample-barcoded 5' primer and a J-beta primer mix were used. TCRdb reprocessed the 5' RACE reads via MiXCR and lists one record per CDR3 protein. Seen here are over 950,000 distinct CDR3 sequences, 35% to 45% observed once, and the top ten hold about 12%. The sequenced sample consisted of blood. The receptors originated from a man aged 18 to 29 in good health.

The table lists this clonotype with many counts. Its ends do not fully match the called genes, so a read error is possible. This chain connects TRBV29-1 to TRBJ2-7; 7 nucleotides align to TRBD1. Germline lookup yields CDR1 SQVTM and CDR2 ANQGSEA. The CDR3 covers 15 residues. In nucleotides, the CDR3 is TGCAGCGTGGAAGCTACCGGGACAGTGGGCTACGAGCAGTACTTC. Translating gives CSVEATGTVGYEQYF.

This chain joins TRBV6-6 and TRBJ1-2; D is unclear. Looked up from germline, CDR1 is MNHNY and CDR2 is SVGAGI (reference sequence). The CDR3 totals 13 residues. V was clipped by 2 bases and J by 6 bases, with 10 bases between them. CDR3 DNA: TGTGCCAGCAGTTACCGGCGGGAGGATGGCTACACCTTC. It encodes CASSYRREDGYTF.

This clonotype was observed a few times. The gene calls are TRBV7-2 and TRBJ1-1; D call uncertain. The CDR3 length is 19 residues. CDR1 is SGHTA and CDR2 is FQGNSA in the germline V gene. The ends were cut back, 4 bases at V and 2 bases at J, with 26 bases in the middle. In nucleotides, the CDR3 is TGTGCCAGCAGCTGGCCGGGGAGAGGGTACAATAACCCTAACACTGAAGCTTTCTTT. Its protein is CASSWPGRGYNNPNTEAFF.

This chain connects TRBV4-1 to TRBJ2-4; 7 bases align to TRBD2. V trimming: 1 base; J trimming: 4 bases; junction bases outside the gene matches: 4. The CDR3 consists of 15 residues. Germline V gene lookup returns CDR1 MGHRA and CDR2 YSYEKL. CDR3 residues: CASSQGPAGKNIQYF. CDR3 bases: TGCGCCAGCAGCCAAGGGCCAGCGGGGAAAAACATTCAGTACTTC.

The rearrangement joins TRBV5-1 to TRBJ1-2, with D maybe TRBD1 (5 bases). Trimming removed 3 bases at V and 2 bases at J, with 17 bases between. In germline, CDR1 is SGHRS, CDR2 YFSETQ. The CDR3 is 16 amino acids. This chain's CDR3 is CASSYKTVGPNYGYTF. The CDR3 DNA sequence: TGCGCCAGCAGCTACAAGACAGTGGGGCCCAACTATGGCTACACCTTC.

As DNA, the CDR3 is TGTGCCATCAGTGCCGGGACAAACTATGGCTACACCTTC. Amino acids: CAISAGTNYGYTF. This chain joins TRBV10-3 and TRBJ1-2; the D gene is possibly TRBD1 (6 bases). CDR1 is ENHRY, CDR2 SYGVKD, per germline. This CDR3 region has 13 residues. V dropped 4 bases and J dropped 2 bases, with 8 bases sitting between them.

The rearrangement links TRBV12-3 or TRBV12-4 to TRBJ1-4; the D gene is possibly TRBD1 (6 bases). V was cut by 5 bases and J by 6 bases, with 10 bases left in between. The CDR3 sequence is 13 residues long. The CDR3 is CASSAGVDEKLFF. Written as DNA, the CDR3 is TGTGCCAGCAGTGCAGGGGTGGATGAAAAACTGTTTTTT.

This chain uses TRBV7-2 with TRBJ2-3; 10 nucleotides match TRBD2. There are 15 residues in the CDR3. Germline V gene lookup returns CDR1 SGHTA and CDR2 FQGNSA. Trimming cost V 7 bases and J 1 base; bases outside gene matches: 5. CDR3 in DNA: TGTGCCAGCATCCTACTAGCGGGGCGCACAGATACGCAGTATTTT. Protein: CASILLAGRTDTQYF.

The V call is TRBV3-1, the J call TRBJ2-1; D may be TRBD1 (5 bases). The V gene lost 1 base and the J gene lost 9 bases, with 22 bases spanning the gap. The CDR3 contains 17 residues. Germline V gene data show CDR1 as LGHDT and CDR2 as YNNKEL (reference sequence). The CDR3 sequence is CASSQGRTGRVRGEQFF. The CDR3 DNA reads as TGTGCCAGCAGCCAAGGGCGTACAGGAAGGGTCCGCGGTGAGCAGTTCTTC.

This rearrangement joins TRBV25-1 to TRBJ2-5; 10 bases match TRBD1. Unmatched junction bases numbered 9, after V lost 5 bases and J lost 3 bases. In germline, CDR1 is MGHDK, CDR2 SYGVNS. The CDR3 contains 16 residues. The CDR3 spells CASSRPGQGWEETQYF. The CDR3 bases are TGTGCCAGCAGTAGACCGGGACAGGGGTGGGAAGAGACCCAGTACTTC.

This clonotype was seen more than once but under ten times. The V and J genes are TRBV20-1 and TRBJ2-5; D is ambiguous. With 4 bases removed from V and 3 bases from J, the gap between germline ends came to 6 bases. Germline V CDR1 and CDR2: DFQATT, SNEGSKA (reference sequence). CDR3 length: 11 amino acids. CDR3 sequence: CSANNEETQYF. In DNA form, the CDR3 reads TGCAGTGCTAATAACGAAGAGACCCAGTACTTC.

This clonotype was counted between two and nine times. This chain links TRBV6-1 with TRBJ2-3; possible D gene TRBD2, 6 bases. This CDR3 is built from 17 residues. Germline V lookup: CDR1 MNHNS, CDR2 SASEGT. V was cut by 6 bases and J by 3 bases, with 22 bases left in between. The CDR3 sequence is CASSPEGTPSPTDTQYF. CDR3 DNA sequence: TGTGCCAGCAGCCCGGAGGGGACCCCTAGCCCTACAGATACGCAGTATTTT.

The V gene is TRBV6-6, the J gene TRBJ2-5; tentatively, D is TRBD1 (6 bases). Trimming removed 5 bases from V and 6 bases from J, with 13 bases in between. The V gene's germline CDR1 is MNHNY and CDR2 SVGAGI (reference sequence). The CDR3 contains 13 residues. For the CDR3, the DNA is TGTGCCAGCAGTCTCCGGACAGCCCAGACCCAGTACTTC. Translation gives CASSLRTAQTQYF.

V gene TRBV12-3 or TRBV12-4 combines with J gene TRBJ1-1; possibly TRBD1 for D (5 bases). The CDR3 covers 13 residues. V gave up 7 bases and J gave up 5 bases, with 14 bases separating them. The CDR3, as DNA: TGTGCCAGCACTCGGGACGTGGTTACTGAAGCTTTCTTT. Encoded protein: CASTRDVVTEAFF.

V gene TRBV5-1 combines with J gene TRBJ1-2, with 7 bases lining up with TRBD1. Germline CDR1 and CDR2: SGHRS and YFSETQ. With V trimmed by 0 bases and J by 8 bases, 7 bases remained unmatched. The CDR3 contains 14 residues. The CDR3: CASSLARGGEGYTF. The CDR3 DNA is TGCGCCAGCAGCTTGGCCAGGGGGGGTGAAGGCTACACCTTC.

The chain employs TRBV5-1 and TRBJ2-7; TRBD1 agrees at 7 bases. The CDR3 loop spans 14 amino acids. Germline CDR1 SGHRS, CDR2 YFSETQ. Losses at the gene ends were 0 bases for V and 7 bases for J; bases not matched to a gene: 7. CDR3 region: CASSLAGTDNEQYF. The DNA for the CDR3 is TGCGCCAGCAGCTTGGCCGGGACAGACAATGAGCAGTACTTC.

There are a few counts of this clonotype. The chain combines TRBV6-1 with TRBJ1-1; a possible D gene is TRBD1 (5 bases). Germline V gene sequence: CDR1 MNHNS, CDR2 SASEGT. V was cut by 2 bases and J by 4 bases, with 14 bases left in between. The CDR3 runs 15 residues. The CDR3 region has the DNA TGTGCCAGCAGTGAACTCCAGGGATTGGGCACTGAAGCTTTCTTT. It encodes CASSELQGLGTEAFF.

Many counts were recorded for this clonotype. The rearrangement links TRBV6-6 to TRBJ1-2; D unclear. In germline, CDR1 is MNHNY, CDR2 SVGAGI (reference sequence). V gave up 4 bases and J gave up 6 bases, with 15 bases separating them. This CDR3 contains 14 residues. The CDR3 loop is CASSLGFNLDGYTF. CDR3 in DNA: TGTGCCAGCAGTTTAGGGTTTAATCTTGATGGCTACACCTTC.

The rearrangement uses TRBV13 and TRBJ2-3; D remains unclear. The CDR3 is 15 residues long. Germline V gene lookup returns CDR1 PRHDT and CDR2 FYEKMQ (reference sequence). Trimming stripped 0 bases from V and 5 bases from J, with 12 bases between. The CDR3 region has the DNA TGTGCCAGCAGCTTAGGCAAGCCGAAGGGAGATACGCAGTATTTT. This codes for CASSLGKPKGDTQYF.

Concerning this clonotype itself: Being one base from a much bigger clone, this may be a read error. The CDR3 protein is CAGSEYGYTF. The CDR3 DNA follows: TGTGCCGGCAGCGAGTATGGCTACACCTTC. This chain connects TRBV2 to TRBJ1-2; the D is unclear. This CDR3 is 10 amino acids long. Looked up from germline, CDR1 is SNHLY and CDR2 is FYNNEI.

About this clonotype: The junction and the germline gene differ at one end; a read error may be behind it. This sequence joins TRBV27 and TRBJ1-2; tentatively, D is TRBD1 (6 bases). In germline, CDR1 is MNHEY, CDR2 SMNVEV (reference sequence). The CDR3 length is 15 residues. CDR3 DNA: TGTGCCAGCAGCTTAAATCCAGGGGTCAACTATAGCTACACCTTC. It translates to CASSLNPGVNYSYTF.

In this sample, this clonotype turned up a few times. The CDR3 coding sequence is TGCGCCAGCACCCAGTACGTGGGGGGCGACACTGAAGCTTTCTTT. This gives the protein CASTQYVGGDTEAFF. V usage is TRBV5-1 and J usage is TRBJ1-1, with a weak D call TRBD1 (6 bases). This CDR3 spans 15 amino acids. The V end was cut by 6 bases, the J end by 3 bases, with 18 bases between. The germline V gene encodes CDR1 SGHRS and CDR2 YFSETQ. The whole variable domain, remainder taken from reference TRBV5-1 and TRBJ1-1, is KAGVTQTPRYLIKTRGQQVTLSCSPISGHRSVSWYQQTPGQGLQFLFEYFSETQRNKGNFPGRFSGRQFSNSRSEMNVSTLELGDSALYLCASTQYVGGDTEAFFGQGTRLTVV.

The chain links TRBV9 to TRBJ1-4, with D uncertain. This CDR3 region has 17 residues. Trimming removed 3 bases at V and 8 bases at J, with 23 bases between. The germline V gene has CDR1 SGDLS and CDR2 YYNGEE. CDR3 in DNA: TGTGCCAGCAGCGGAGAAGGGTCAGCCTGGATGGCGGAAAAACTGTTTTTT. Translating it yields CASSGEGSAWMAEKLFF.

The chain recombines TRBV24-1 with TRBJ2-1; perhaps TRBD2 as D (6 bases). The CDR3 has 12 residues. Trimming took off 3 bases at V and 10 bases at J, with 9 bases between the two ends. The germline gives CDR1 KGHDR, CDR2 SFDVKD. The CDR3 DNA reads as TGTGCCACCAGTGATGGGGGGAAGGAGCAGTTCTTC. It yields the protein CATSDGGKEQFF.

A few counts support this clonotype. This chain uses TRBV20-1 with TRBJ1-6, with D perhaps TRBD1 (5 bases). V dropped 0 bases and J dropped 8 bases, with 11 bases sitting between them. This CDR3 comprises 14 residues. Germline V gene data show CDR1 as DFQATT and CDR2 as SNEGSKA (reference sequence). The CDR3 DNA reads as TGCAGTGCTAGAGATCAGGGCAGGTATTCACCCCTCCACTTT. It translates to CSARDQGRYSPLHF.

The sample holds one count of this clonotype. V gene TRBV18 combines with J gene TRBJ2-7, with TRBD1 matching over 7 bases. CDR1 and CDR2 (germline): KGHSH, LQKENI. V shed 3 bases and J 2 bases; nucleotides not matched to a gene: 7. The CDR3 covers 15 residues. The CDR3 bases are TGTGCCAGCTCACCTAGACAGGGTGGGACCTACGAGCAGTACTTC. This gives the protein CASSPRQGGTYEQYF.

This clonotype has more than one count but fewer than ten. This chain connects TRBV7-9 to TRBJ1-2, with D possibly being TRBD1 (6 bases). Germline-derived CDR1 and CDR2 are SEHNR and FQNEAQ (reference sequence). The CDR3 spans 15 residues. Trimming stripped 1 base from V and 4 bases from J, with 13 bases between. In DNA, the CDR3 is TGTGCCAGCAGCTTAGTGGACAGACCTTCCTATGGCTACACCTTC. It yields the protein CASSLVDRPSYGYTF.